This is a list of T cell receptor beta chains from one sample in a study of blood T cells in healthy people across ages. One entry per CDR3 protein, called by TCRdb with MiXCR from the 5' RACE reads. The sample has 780,000 or so distinct CDR3 sequences; roughly 25% are singletons. The same data also contributed to another study, on T cells of mothers and their children.

The source material was blood. Receptors originate from a boy between 5 and 17 years old in good health. The CDR3 runs from the conserved cysteine through the conserved F or W. Fields, in order: J gene, clone size, V gene, CDR3 length, D gene, CDR3 DNA, CDR3 protein. D genes are given only for firm matches. Size is omitted from some rows. Given values are once, few, many or a class for expanded clones.

j_call: TRBJ2-2
clone_size: NA
v_call: TRBV7-2
cdr3_length: 16
d_call: NA
cdr3_nt: TGTGCCAGCAGCTTAGCCCGGACGGCGAACACCGGGGAGCTGTTTTTT
cdr3_aa: CASSLARTANTGELFF

j_call: TRBJ1-6
clone_size: NA
v_call: TRBV9
cdr3_length: 15
d_call: NA
cdr3_nt: TGTGCCAGCAGCATCGGCCAAGGTCTGAATTCACTCCTCCACTTT
cdr3_aa: CASSIGQGLNSLLHF

j_call: TRBJ2-2
clone_size: NA
v_call: TRBV27
cdr3_length: 13
d_call: NA
cdr3_nt: TGTGCCAGCAGTTTGGGATTCACCGGGGAGCTGTTTTTT
cdr3_aa: CASSLGFTGELFF

j_call: TRBJ2-3
clone_size: NA
v_call: TRBV12-3/TRBV12-4
cdr3_length: 14
d_call: NA
cdr3_nt: TGTGCCAGCAGTTTCAGAGGGGTCCCCGATACGCAGTATTTT
cdr3_aa: CASSFRGVPDTQYF

j_call: TRBJ2-2
clone_size: few
v_call: TRBV7-9
cdr3_length: 15
d_call: TRBD1
cdr3_nt: TGTGCCAGCAGTTTCGACAGGGCGACCACCGGGGAGCTGTTTTTT
cdr3_aa: CASSFDRATTGELFF

j_call: TRBJ2-1
clone_size: NA
v_call: TRBV28
cdr3_length: 16
d_call: TRBD2
cdr3_nt: TGTGCCAGCAGTCGCGCGGGACTAGGGGGCTACAATGAGCAGTTCTTC
cdr3_aa: CASSRAGLGGYNEQFF

j_call: TRBJ2-3
clone_size: NA
v_call: TRBV20-1
cdr3_length: 15
d_call: NA
cdr3_nt: TGCAGTGCTCCGGACACAACTTACTACACAGATACGCAGTATTTT
cdr3_aa: CSAPDTTYYTDTQYF

j_call: TRBJ2-2
clone_size: many
v_call: TRBV5-1
cdr3_length: 18
d_call: TRBD1
cdr3_nt: TGCGCCAGCAGCTTGGCTGGGACAGGGGGCTCCAGCACCGGGGAGCTGTTTTTT
cdr3_aa: CASSLAGTGGSSTGELFF

j_call: TRBJ2-3
clone_size: NA
v_call: TRBV29-1
cdr3_length: 12
d_call: NA
cdr3_nt: TGCAGCGTCGCGGACGGGACAGATACGCAGTATTTT
cdr3_aa: CSVADGTDTQYF

j_call: TRBJ2-7
clone_size: few
v_call: TRBV10-3
cdr3_length: 14
d_call: TRBD2
cdr3_nt: TGCGCCATCCGGACTAGCGGGACGTCCTACGAGCAGTACTTC
cdr3_aa: CAIRTSGTSYEQYF

j_call: TRBJ2-2
clone_size: NA
v_call: TRBV12-3/TRBV12-4
cdr3_length: 15
d_call: NA
cdr3_nt: TGTGCCAGCAGTTCGCCGGACCACAACACCGGGGAGCTGTTTTTT
cdr3_aa: CASSSPDHNTGELFF

j_call: TRBJ2-1
clone_size: NA
v_call: TRBV7-2
cdr3_length: 15
d_call: TRBD2
cdr3_nt: TGTGCCAGCAGCTTTGGGGGAGGGCCCTCAAATGAGCAGTTCTTC
cdr3_aa: CASSFGGGPSNEQFF

j_call: TRBJ1-2
clone_size: NA
v_call: TRBV24-1
cdr3_length: 14
d_call: NA
cdr3_nt: TGTGCCACCAGTGATTCTCGCCGTTTCTATGGCTACACCTTC
cdr3_aa: CATSDSRRFYGYTF

j_call: TRBJ2-5
clone_size: many
v_call: TRBV12-3/TRBV12-4
cdr3_length: 15
d_call: TRBD2
cdr3_nt: TGTGCCAGCAGTTTAGATGGACTAGTAAGAGAGACCCAGTACTTC
cdr3_aa: CASSLDGLVRETQYF

j_call: TRBJ2-5
clone_size: few
v_call: TRBV7-6
cdr3_length: 15
d_call: NA
cdr3_nt: TGTGCCAGCAGCCCACCAACGGGGGCCCAAGAGACCCAGTACTTC
cdr3_aa: CASSPPTGAQETQYF

j_call: TRBJ1-4
clone_size: NA
v_call: TRBV9
cdr3_length: 13
d_call: NA
cdr3_nt: TGTGCCAGCAGCGTCGACCTGGGGGAAAAACTGTTTTTT
cdr3_aa: CASSVDLGEKLFF

j_call: TRBJ1-2
clone_size: few
v_call: TRBV14
cdr3_length: 17
d_call: NA
cdr3_nt: TGTGCCAGCAGCCCCCGGCAGGGGATTCTCGAAGTGCGTGGCTACACCTTC
cdr3_aa: CASSPRQGILEVRGYTF

j_call: TRBJ2-7
clone_size: few
v_call: TRBV2
cdr3_length: 13
d_call: NA
cdr3_nt: TGTGCCAGCAGTGTTTATGAGGGGCTCGAGCAGTACTTC
cdr3_aa: CASSVYEGLEQYF

j_call: TRBJ2-5
clone_size: NA
v_call: TRBV21-1
cdr3_length: 13
d_call: NA
cdr3_nt: TGTGCCAGCAGCAAATTCAGGGGAGAGACCCAGTACTTC
cdr3_aa: CASSKFRGETQYF

j_call: TRBJ2-4
clone_size: NA
v_call: TRBV7-7
cdr3_length: 17
d_call: TRBD1
cdr3_nt: TGTGCTAGCACCTCCTACCAAGGGGGCAGAGCCAAAAACATTCAGTACTTC
cdr3_aa: CASTSYQGGRAKNIQYF